A selection of T cell receptor beta chains follows, all from one sample in a study of monozygotic twins with inflammatory bowel disease. Reprocessing the 5' RACE reads, TCRdb reports a single entry for every CDR3 protein and omits DNA. The sample features about 380,000 distinct CDR3 sequences, with approximately 2.8% in its top ten. The sequenced sample was blood. Receptor source: a human donor with ulcerative colitis or Crohn's disease, or a healthy co-twin of an affected twin (not recorded which). Both conserved end residues are part of each CDR3.

V,J,CDR3
TRBV29-1,TRBJ2-7,CSVESGGSPYEQYF
TRBV27,TRBJ2-7,CASSLSRVYEQYF
TRBV29-1,TRBJ2-2,CSVFGDTGELFF
TRBV5-1,TRBJ2-3,CASSLIRDYDTQYF
TRBV18,TRBJ2-7,CASSPQGKYEQYF
TRBV12-3/TRBV12-4,TRBJ2-4,CASSRAGMKNIQYF
TRBV20-1,TRBJ1-4,CSANPGQGEKLFF
TRBV12-5,TRBJ2-5,CASAWTLGETQYF
TRBV4-2,TRBJ1-6,CASSQDLGTGSSALHF
TRBV7-2,TRBJ1-1,CASSLKMVGGDFEAFF
TRBV6-2/TRBV6-3,TRBJ2-2,CASSPWGTNTGELFF
TRBV11-2,TRBJ2-3,CASSPQGSGTDTQYF
TRBV7-2,TRBJ2-5,CASSLASGTGVRAQYF
TRBV27,TRBJ1-1,CASRYQGNTEAFF
TRBV6-1,TRBJ2-7,CASGSGEFSYEQYF
TRBV4-1,TRBJ2-5,CASSPPEQETQYF
TRBV19,TRBJ1-1,CASSGTGGWNTEAFF
TRBV12-3/TRBV12-4,TRBJ1-2,CASSLRQGYNYGYTF
TRBV9,TRBJ2-7,CASSDRATLEQYF
TRBV3-1,TRBJ1-3,CASSHRLLSSGNTIYF
TRBV3-1,TRBJ1-5,CASSQQGSNQPQHF
TRBV5-1,TRBJ2-7,CASSLITATYEQYF
TRBV12-5,TRBJ2-1,CASGLVTERGHNEQFF
TRBV6-5,TRBJ2-7,CASSYFAESGAPLLYEQYF
TRBV7-6,TRBJ2-7,CASSLIDSTYEQYF
TRBV28,TRBJ2-7,CASSPDRSPYEQYF
TRBV20-1,TRBJ1-5,CSAKRVRSNQPQHF
TRBV4-3,TRBJ1-1,CASSQVMNTEAFF
TRBV5-1,TRBJ2-7,CASSVFPGYEQYF
TRBV13,TRBJ2-7,CASSVGQGDEQYF
TRBV7-2,TRBJ1-5,CASSSVGGYSNQPQHF
TRBV24-1,TRBJ1-2,CATSDTIGQDGYTF
TRBV12-3/TRBV12-4,TRBJ2-7,CASSLGVTYEQYF
TRBV19,TRBJ2-7,CASRRRQPANNEQYF
TRBV5-1,TRBJ2-4,CASSLQLAGGAAKNIQYF
TRBV5-1,TRBJ2-3,CASSWGQGLGTDTQYF
TRBV5-1,TRBJ2-3,CASSSAQLTDTQYF
TRBV7-3,TRBJ1-1,CASSLTPGVGRTEAFF
TRBV10-3,TRBJ2-7,CAISEGTGDYEQYF
TRBV12-3/TRBV12-4,TRBJ2-7,CASSSYIGSYEQYF
TRBV29-1,TRBJ2-7,CSVLGTSGRPTYEQYF
TRBV29-1,TRBJ2-7,CSVTRDGFSYEQYF
TRBV29-1,TRBJ2-7,CSVVGQGREQYF
TRBV5-8,TRBJ2-2,CASSRPLAGELFF
TRBV5-4,TRBJ1-4,CASSRAGTEGEKLFF
TRBV18,TRBJ1-2,CASSPPVSAAGGYTF
TRBV20-1,TRBJ2-3,CSAPRGGLSADTQYF
TRBV5-1,TRBJ2-4,CASSGDSTKNIQYF
TRBV24-1,TRBJ2-3,CATSEGTGNTQYF
TRBV6-5,TRBJ2-3,CASSYSTVRLDTQYF
TRBV5-4,TRBJ2-1,CASSFGVSSYNEQFF
TRBV9,TRBJ2-7,CASSVSSRSYEQYF
TRBV5-1,TRBJ2-3,CASNLGYTDTQYF